The 8 T cell receptor beta chains reported below all come from one sample, sequenced in a study of blood T cell repertoires in COVID-19. Some clones are missing from TCRdb's copy, which holds only in-frame ones; the method was immunoSEQ multiplex PCR. The sample holds fewer than 250,000 clones; about 89% are singletons and the top ten take less than 7.5%. What was sequenced was peripheral blood. The receptors stem from a man between 60 and 75 years old who had recovered from COVID-19.

The chain recombines TRBV30 with TRBJ1-2; the match to TRBD1 covers 7 bases. CDR1 and CDR2 from the germline V gene are GTSNPN and SVGIG (reference sequence). CDR3 length: 14 residues. J lost 5 bases, V lost 0 bases, and 6 bases had no gene match. The CDR3 DNA sequence: TGTGCCTGGAGTGTAATGAGGGGGCGTTATGGCTACACCTTC. Its protein is CAWSVMRGRYGYTF.

The genes are TRBV5-1 and TRBJ2-7; D remains unclear. Trimming took off 4 bases at V and 3 bases at J, with 8 bases between the two ends. This CDR3 comprises 12 residues. CDR1 is SGHRS, CDR2 YFSETQ, per germline. The CDR3 nucleotides read TGCGCCAGCAGCCGGCCAGGCTACGAGCAGTACTTC. Translation: CASSRPGYEQYF.

The J gene is TRBJ2-6, the V gene TRBV27; D gene ambiguous. Germline V gene sequence: CDR1 MNHEY, CDR2 SMNVEV (reference sequence). The CDR3 loop spans 13 amino acids. The V end was cut by 6 bases, the J end by 1 base, with 4 bases between. The CDR3 DNA sequence: TGTGCCAGCAGAGCATCTGGGGCCAACGTCCTGACTTTC. Translated, it gives CASRASGANVLTF.

This chain joins TRBV5-1 and TRBJ2-5; maybe TRBD1 (6 bases). The CDR3 sequence is 16 residues long. CDR1 and CDR2 (germline): SGHRS, YFSETQ. V shed 1 base and J shed 5 bases, with 18 bases lying between them. The CDR3 DNA sequence: TGCGCCAGCAGCTTGAATCAGGGGTCACGGCGGGAGACCCAGTACTTC. Protein: CASSLNQGSRRETQYF.

This clone appeared a single time. This chain connects TRBV19 to TRBJ1-5, with 7 positions matching TRBD1. Germline V gene sequence: CDR1 LNHDA, CDR2 SQIVND (reference sequence). V was clipped by 1 base and J by 3 bases; unmatched bases: 6. The CDR3 is 16 amino acids. CDR3 region: CASSIGTGSPNQPQHF. DNA of the CDR3: TGTGCCAGTAGTATAGGGACAGGTTCCCCCAATCAGCCCCAGCATTTT.

This chain joins TRBV11-3 and TRBJ2-7, with 10 nucleotides matching TRBD1. The CDR3 totals 15 residues. Germline V CDR1 and CDR2: SGHNT, YENEEA. V lost 1 base and J lost 3; bases outside the gene matches: 3. CDR3 DNA sequence: TGTGCCAGCAGCTTAGTCGGGACAGGGGACTACGAGCAGTACTTC. As protein: CASSLVGTGDYEQYF.

The chain uses TRBV12-3 or TRBV12-4 and TRBJ2-7; possibly TRBD2 for D (6 bases). V lost 5 bases and J lost 6, with 11 bases in between. The CDR3 sequence is 12 residues long. CDR3 sequence: CASSTGGGEQYF. For the CDR3, the DNA is TGTGCCAGCAGTACCGGGGGAGGCGAGCAGTACTTC.

The chain recombines TRBV6-5 with TRBJ1-6; D ambiguous. This CDR3 is built from 15 residues. V shed 0 bases and J shed 9 bases, with 12 bases lying between them. Germline CDR1 MNHEY, CDR2 SVGAGI. This CDR3 is CASSYSRTNFSPLHF. CDR3 coding DNA: TGTGCCAGCAGTTACTCGCGCACGAACTTTTCACCCCTCCACTTT.